The text below deals with one TCR beta chain. The antigen is not known. Germline values: CDR1 SNHLY, CDR2 FYNNEI. This CDR3 region has 14 residues. V gave up 9 bases and J gave up 1 base, with 15 bases separating them. The data originate from a study of cytomegalovirus exposure and HLA in healthy donors. Across the study: Earlier work reported 117 million unique TCR beta sequences from 180 million or so T cells. The study, taken as a whole, reports: Sequencing had likely introduced a cluster of highly shared sequence variants as an artifact. A later analysis found TCR association rates differed by HLA locus, highest for DRB1 and lowest for HLA-C.

Primers included in the PCR were 60 Vbeta and 13 Jbeta primers. The table came from immunoSEQ multiplex PCR; TCRdb's copy has only in-frame clones and leaves some out. The table lists over 90,000 clones, about four fifths of them singletons. The sample consisted of PBMCs. The chain recombines TRBV2 with TRBJ2-5; no firm D call. The TCR comes from a female donor in good health and CMV-seropositive. The CDR3 sequence: CASSIDTPQETQYF. The CDR3 DNA follows: TGTGCCAGTTCGATAGACACCCCCCAAGAGACCCAGTACTTC.